This paragraph covers one T cell receptor (beta chain) sequence. Its antigen remains unknown. Repertoires were generated with immunoSEQ multiplex PCR, while TCRdb's copy carries only in-frame clones and drops some. The sample consists of 34,000 or so clones, approximately 77% of them appearing once. This entry belongs to a study of a mutant IDH1 vaccine in newly diagnosed glioma. At the level of the study: The treated group averaged 40.4 years old and was around 60% male, about 40% female.

The germline V gene has CDR1 SQVTM and CDR2 ANQGSEA. Trimming pared 4 bases from V and 6 bases from J, leaving 18 bases between. CDR3 size: 14 residues. The sample's time point: week 35, safety follow-up. Topical imiquimod was applied with each vaccine dose, which held 300 ug of mutant IDH1 20-mer peptide. V gene TRBV29-1 combines with J gene TRBJ1-2; no firm D call. The sample here was PBMCs, taken from a glioma patient whose treatment included an IDH1 peptide vaccine. This receptor was identified in a man in his thirties or forties with glioma. DNA of the CDR3: TGCAGCGTTGGCCGGGTCCCCTCGGGCGATGGCTACACCTTC. Protein: CSVGRVPSGDGYTF.